Each of the 31 T cell receptor beta chains below was sequenced from the same sample in a study of spatial heterogeneity in lung cancer. Indicated time point: sample taken at primary tumor resection. In each case, whole RNA from tumor, nontumor lung or frozen PBMC was sequenced unsorted. A single record per CDR3 protein comes from TCRdb applying MiXCR to the 5' RACE reads. The table has about 50,000 distinct CDR3 sequences, roughly 7.6% seen once. The specimen comprised PBMCs, sampled at surgery. The receptor source for this set is a female donor with early-stage non-small cell lung cancer.

This clonotype was observed many times. The J gene is TRBJ1-2, the V gene TRBV4-2, with 7 bases lining up with TRBD1. The J segment lost 10 bases and the V segment lost 4 bases, leaving 18 bases of the junction unmatched. The CDR3 runs 16 residues. Germline V CDR1 and CDR2: LGHNA, YNFKEQ. CDR3 amino acids: CASSPPLRAGQIVYTF. CDR3 DNA: TGTGCCAGCAGCCCACCACTCCGGGCGGGACAGATCGTCTACACCTTC.

This clonotype has just a few counts. The rearrangement links TRBV7-9 to TRBJ2-4; 8 bases line up with TRBD1. The CDR3 totals 16 residues. Germline V CDR1 and CDR2: SEHNR, FQNEAQ (reference sequence). J was trimmed by 6 bases and V by 5 bases; bases with no gene match: 12. CDR3 loop: CASSHPGQGRGNIQYF. CDR3 nucleotide sequence: TGTGCCAGCAGCCATCCTGGACAGGGACGTGGAAACATTCAGTACTTC.

V is TRBV5-1 and J is TRBJ1-1; a weak D match, TRBD1 (5 bases). The CDR3 is 15 amino acids. The V end lost 0 bases, the J end lost 3 bases, and 12 bases lay between the germline ends. Germline loops: CDR1 SGHRS, CDR2 YFSETQ. The CDR3, as DNA: TGCGCCAGCAGCTTGGACGGGGGAGGGTACACTGAAGCTTTCTTT. Its translation is CASSLDGGGYTEAFF.

J is TRBJ1-4 and V is TRBV4-2; D may be TRBD1 (6 bases). V lost 0 bases and J lost 6, with 26 bases in between. The CDR3 extends over 20 amino acids. Germline CDR1 is LGHNA and CDR2 is YNFKEQ. For the CDR3, the DNA is TGTGCCAGCAGCCAAGATCCAGCTCCCCTTCCGGGACAAGGGGATGAAAAACTGTTTTTT. Translating gives CASSQDPAPLPGQGDEKLFF.

This clonotype has more than one count but fewer than ten. V usage is TRBV7-2 and J usage is TRBJ2-3; no clear D gene. Germline CDR1 and CDR2: SGHTA and FQGNSA. The CDR3 loop spans 14 amino acids. V lost 2 bases and J 5 bases, leaving 11 bases between the germline ends. This chain's CDR3 is CASSLPGRRDTQYF. DNA for the CDR3: TGTGCCAGCAGCTTACCGGGCAGACGAGATACGCAGTATTTT. The full variable domain, rest sourced from reference TRBV7-2 and TRBJ2-3, is GAGVSQSPSNKVTEKGKDVELRCDPISGHTALYWYRQSLGQGLEFLIYFQGNSAPDKSGLPSDRFSAERTGGSVSTLTIQRTQQEDSAVYLCASSLPGRRDTQYFGPGTRLTVL.

This chain joins TRBV12-3 or TRBV12-4 and TRBJ2-1; TRBD2 aligns across 8 bases. Trimming removed 5 bases from V and 6 bases from J; junction bases left unmatched: 9. The CDR3 sequence is 15 residues long. The CDR3 bases are TGTGCCAGCAGTCCCGGGACTAGTTCTCGCAATGAGCAGTTCTTC. Its protein product is CASSPGTSSRNEQFF.

This clonotype was recorded at least ten times. The chain joins TRBV18 to TRBJ1-5, with 7 bases aligning to TRBD1. With V trimmed by 2 bases and J by 5 bases, 3 bases remained unmatched. CDR3 length: 14 residues. Germline V gene data show CDR1 as KGHSH and CDR2 as LQKENI. CDR3 sequence: CASSPNDRDQPQHF. The CDR3 DNA reads TGTGCCAGCTCACCAAACGACAGGGATCAGCCCCAGCATTTT.

V is TRBV27 and J is TRBJ1-1, with D unresolved. The CDR3 sequence is 15 residues long. The germline V and J ends were trimmed by 4 bases and 10 bases, with 22 bases remaining between them. Germline CDR1 and CDR2: MNHEY and SMNVEV (reference sequence). CDR3 bases: TGTGCCAGCAGTTCGCCCCGGGTGGGCGGAGAAGTAGCTTTCTTT. Protein: CASSSPRVGGEVAFF.

Ten or more counts support this clonotype. The J gene is TRBJ2-7, the V gene TRBV4-2; possible D gene TRBD1, 5 bases. V was shortened by 0 bases and J by 3 bases, with 15 bases between the two germline ends. The CDR3 is 16 amino acids. Germline V gene lookup returns CDR1 LGHNA and CDR2 YNFKEQ. CDR3 coding DNA: TGTGCCAGCAGCCAAGAAAGGGGTAAAAACAGCTACGAGCAGTACTTC. Translation gives CASSQERGKNSYEQYF.

This chain connects TRBV6-2 or TRBV6-3 to TRBJ1-1; D uncertain. V was trimmed by 6 bases and J by 0 bases, leaving 8 bases between them. The length of the CDR3 is 13 residues. Germline lookup yields CDR1 MNHEY and CDR2 SVGEGT. CDR3 amino acids: CASSRRMNTEAFF. CDR3 in DNA: TGTGCCAGCAGCCGGAGAATGAACACTGAAGCTTTCTTT.

This clonotype was detected only a few times. V gene TRBV6-2 or TRBV6-3 combines with J gene TRBJ1-5; D not certain. Deletions cut 6 bases from V and 4 bases from J, with 7 bases between. The CDR3 length is 12 residues. Looked up from germline, CDR1 is MNHEY and CDR2 is SVGEGT. CDR3 in DNA: TGTGCCAGCAGAGATGGGAATCAGCCCCAGCATTTT. Protein sequence: CASRDGNQPQHF.

The rearrangement joins TRBV7-2 to TRBJ2-2; TRBD2 matches at 8 bases. V lost 1 base and J lost 4; bases outside the gene matches: 5. There are 16 residues in the CDR3. Per germline, CDR1 SGHTA and CDR2 FQGNSA. The DNA for the CDR3 is TGTGCCAGCAGCTTAGGAATAGCGGGGTTCACCGGGGAGCTGTTTTTT. This codes for CASSLGIAGFTGELFF. Together with reference TRBV7-2 and TRBJ2-2, the CDR3 gives the full variable domain: GAGVSQSPSNKVTEKGKDVELRCDPISGHTALYWYRQSLGQGLEFLIYFQGNSAPDKSGLPSDRFSAERTGGSVSTLTIQRTQQEDSAVYLCASSLGIAGFTGELFFGEGSRLTVL.

This clonotype was counted only a few times. The rearrangement joins TRBV10-2 to TRBJ1-1; 7 bases line up with TRBD1. Germline V CDR1 and CDR2: WSHSY, SAAADI. The CDR3 sequence is 15 residues long. The ends lost 3 bases at V and 4 bases at J; junction bases unmatched: 8. DNA for the CDR3: TGCGCCAGCAGTGATTCAAGGGGGCGAAGCACTGAAGCTTTCTTT. Residues: CASSDSRGRSTEAFF.

This clonotype appeared a few times. The chain's CDR3 is CASSQTTGSTEAFF. The CDR3 DNA is TGCGCCAGCAGCCAAACCACAGGCTCCACTGAAGCTTTCTTT. The chain carries TRBV4-3 and TRBJ1-1, with a tentative D call TRBD1 (5 bases). V dropped 2 bases and J dropped 4 bases, with 11 bases sitting between them. CDR3 length equals 14 residues. Germline loops: CDR1 LGHNA, CDR2 YSLEER.

The chain recombines TRBV4-2 with TRBJ1-3; D remains ambiguous. The CDR3 length is 13 residues. In germline, CDR1 is LGHNA, CDR2 YNFKEQ. V lost 0 bases, J lost 4 bases, and 4 bases lay in between. CDR3 nucleotides: TGTGCCAGCAGCCAAGACCCGGGAAACACCATATATTTT. It is translated as CASSQDPGNTIYF.

In this sample, this clonotype turned up many times. The chain uses TRBV30 and TRBJ2-3, with 7 bases lining up with TRBD2. V was clipped by 7 bases and J by 2 bases; unmatched bases: 9. The CDR3 consists of 14 residues. From germline, CDR1 is GTSNPN and CDR2 SVGIG (reference sequence). CDR3 residues: CAFTRGTNTDTQYF. The DNA of the CDR3 is TGTGCCTTCACGCGAGGGACTAACACAGATACGCAGTATTTT.

This chain links TRBV7-8 with TRBJ2-1; TRBD1 aligns across 8 bases. Germline CDR1 reads SGHVS; CDR2 reads FQNEAQ. The CDR3 is 15 residues long. The junction had 6 bases not matched to a gene; V was cut back by 5 bases and J by 3 bases. Here the CDR3 reads CASSPKDRVYNEQFF. The CDR3 nucleotides are TGTGCCAGCAGCCCCAAGGACAGGGTCTACAATGAGCAGTTCTTC.

This clonotype has at least ten counts. V usage is TRBV6-1 and J usage is TRBJ1-6; TRBD1 matches 7 bases. Germline CDR1 MNHNS, CDR2 SASEGT. The V and J ends lost 7 bases and 5 bases, in that order; junction bases with no gene match: 11. The CDR3 is 16 amino acids. Here the CDR3 reads CASKTVTGSDNSPLHF. CDR3 DNA: TGTGCCAGCAAAACGGTGACAGGGTCGGATAATTCACCCCTCCACTTT.

The chain is built from TRBV7-2 and TRBJ2-7; D remains ambiguous. CDR3 length: 12 amino acids. Looked up from germline, CDR1 is SGHTA and CDR2 is FQGNSA. With 5 bases removed from V and 3 bases from J, the gap between germline ends came to 8 bases. CDR3 loop: CASSPDLYEQYF. The CDR3 coding sequence is TGTGCCAGCAGCCCCGACCTCTACGAGCAGTACTTC.

The gene calls are TRBV7-9 and TRBJ1-2; D is possibly TRBD1 (6 bases). The germline gives CDR1 SEHNR, CDR2 FQNEAQ (reference sequence). The CDR3 length is 12 residues. CDR3 in DNA: TGTAGCACCGGGACACCAAACGCTGGCTACACCTTC. Residues: CSTGTPNAGYTF.

The chain is built from TRBV6-5 and TRBJ2-5; 12 bases match TRBD2. Germline V lookup: CDR1 MNHEY, CDR2 SVGAGI. The CDR3 is 15 residues long. V lost 6 bases, J lost 4 bases, and 6 bases stayed unmatched. The CDR3 here is CASRRLAGVGETQYF. CDR3 in DNA: TGTGCCAGCAGGAGACTAGCGGGGGTCGGAGAGACCCAGTACTTC.

This clonotype was seen repeatedly, ten times or more. This chain joins TRBV11-2 and TRBJ2-1; 9 nucleotides line up with TRBD2. Looked up from germline, CDR1 is SGHAT and CDR2 is FQNNGV. The CDR3 has 17 amino acids. V gave up 2 bases and J gave up 6 bases; unmatched junction bases: 11. CDR3 DNA sequence: TGTGCCAGCAGCTTAATTTTCGGCGGGGGGGCCTCCAATGAGCAGTTCTTC. Translating it yields CASSLIFGGGASNEQFF. The complete variable domain, with remaining parts taken from reference TRBV11-2 and TRBJ2-1, reads EAGVAQSPRYKIIEKRQSVAFWCNPISGHATLYWYQQILGQGPKLLIQFQNNGVVDDSQLPKDRFSAERLKGVDSTLKIQPAKLEDSAVYLCASSLIFGGGASNEQFFGPGTRLTVL.

The gene calls are TRBV28 and TRBJ2-5, with TRBD2 matching 13 bases. The length of the CDR3 is 17 residues. Per germline, CDR1 MDHEN and CDR2 SYDVKM. After removal of 6 bases from V and 8 bases from J, the junction contained 15 bases not matched to a gene. The CDR3 loop reads CASSSTSGGAEKRTQYF. CDR3 nucleotide sequence: TGTGCCAGCAGCTCCACTAGCGGGGGGGCCGAGAAGAGAACCCAGTACTTC.

The V and J genes are TRBV20-1 and TRBJ2-5; D remains ambiguous. The CDR3 covers 13 residues. The germline V gene encodes CDR1 DFQATT and CDR2 SNEGSKA (reference sequence). The V gene lost 5 bases and the J gene lost 2 bases, with 12 bases spanning the gap. The CDR3 spells CSAGRTIQETQYF. DNA of the CDR3: TGCAGTGCTGGACGGACCATACAAGAGACCCAGTACTTC.

The rearrangement uses TRBV6-6 and TRBJ1-2; D is possibly TRBD1 (5 bases). V lost 10 bases and J 4 bases, leaving 13 bases between the germline ends. The V gene's germline CDR1 is MNHNY and CDR2 SVGAGI (reference sequence). The CDR3 spans 12 residues. The CDR3 here is CAIRRGLYGYTF. In DNA form, the CDR3 reads TGTGCCATCAGGAGGGGCCTCTATGGCTACACCTTC.

This clonotype showed up many times. This sequence joins TRBV29-1 and TRBJ2-7; D remains ambiguous. The CDR3 contains 12 residues. V lost 6 bases and J 7 bases, leaving 16 bases between the germline ends. CDR1 and CDR2 (germline): SQVTM, ANQGSEA. The CDR3 loop is CSVRVGQGEQYF. In nucleotides, the CDR3 is TGCAGCGTGCGAGTAGGGCAAGGAGAGCAGTACTTC.

The chain uses TRBV30 and TRBJ2-2; D unclear. Trimming removed 4 bases from V and 2 bases from J, with 14 bases in between. Germline values: CDR1 GTSNPN, CDR2 SVGIG (reference sequence). The CDR3 is 15 residues long. CDR3 in DNA: TGTGCCTGGACCCGCCCGGACCGAAACACCGGGGAGCTGTTTTTT. Translated: CAWTRPDRNTGELFF.

The chain employs TRBV6-5 and TRBJ1-1; 7 nucleotides match TRBD1. Trimming took 4 bases from V and 2 from J; bases not matched to a gene: 4. The CDR3 covers 14 residues. In germline, CDR1 is MNHEY, CDR2 SVGAGI. The CDR3 sequence is CASSWTGSNTEAFF. Written as DNA, the CDR3 is TGTGCCAGCAGTTGGACAGGATCCAACACTGAAGCTTTCTTT.

The chain uses TRBV6-2 or TRBV6-3 and TRBJ1-5, with D tentatively TRBD1 (6 bases). Trimming shortened V by 6 bases and J by 4 bases, and 13 bases separated the two germline ends. The CDR3 loop spans 14 amino acids. The V gene's germline CDR1 is MNHEY and CDR2 SVGEGT. CDR3 amino acids: CASSLPGANQPQHF. The CDR3 DNA follows: TGTGCCAGCAGCCTTCCGGGGGCGAATCAGCCCCAGCATTTT.

Ten or more counts support this clonotype. The V gene is TRBV18, the J gene TRBJ1-6, with D unresolved. Germline assignment: CDR1 KGHSH and CDR2 LQKENI. The CDR3 covers 14 residues. Trimming removed 2 bases from V and 8 bases from J, with 10 bases in between. The CDR3 here is CASSPRRSDSPLHF. The CDR3 coding sequence is TGTGCCAGCTCACCAAGACGATCGGATTCACCCCTCCACTTT. Full variable domain (remainder filled in from reference TRBV18 and TRBJ1-6): NAGVMQNPRHLVRRRGQEARLRCSPMKGHSHVYWYRQLPEEGLKFMVYLQKENIIDESGMPKERFSAEFPKEGPSILRIQQVVRGDSAAYFCASSPRRSDSPLHFGNGTRLTVT.

This clonotype has a handful of counts. V gene TRBV7-2 combines with J gene TRBJ1-4; 7 positions agree with TRBD1. CDR3 size: 14 residues. CDR1 SGHTA and CDR2 FQGNSA come from the germline V gene. J gave up 7 bases and V 5 bases, and 7 bases lay outside the gene matches. CDR3 bases: TGTGCCAGCAGCAGGGGCGGGACAGCTGAAAAACTGTTTTTT. This sequence encodes CASSRGGTAEKLFF.